This T cell receptor beta chain was documented in a study of shared clonotypes between healthy human individuals. Trimming cost V 5 bases and J 5 bases; bases outside gene matches: 9. The germline gives CDR1 SGHTA, CDR2 FQGTGA. There are 15 residues in the CDR3. All donors were Caucasian adults living in Nashville, Tennessee. Deep-level settings were used for running the assay. Only in-frame clones appear in the TCRdb table, and some are missing; sequencing was by immunoSEQ multiplex PCR. This sample carries 950,000 to 1,200,000 clones, 70% to 85% of them seen once, and the ten largest clones take roughly 0.83%.

Material for sequencing was memory CD4+ T cells from PBMCs. As to subset: CD45RA-negative fraction. The chain is built from TRBV7-3 and TRBJ2-7; TRBD1 agrees at 10 bases. The source is a man younger than 35 in good health. Some clones in this sample may be carry-over from other donors' samples. In DNA, the CDR3 is TGTGCCAGCAGCCAATTGGGGACAGGGGTCGACGAGCAGTACTTC. Its translation: CASSQLGTGVDEQYF.